The rows below give T cell receptor beta chains drawn from one sample of a study of blood T cells in healthy people across ages. From the 5' RACE reads, TCRdb called clonotypes with MiXCR, one entry per CDR3 protein. Seen here are approximately 1,700,000 distinct CDR3 sequences, about 39% observed once, and the top ten hold under 25%. The sample was blood. The receptors here all came from a human donor in good health. CDR3s include the opening cysteine and the closing phenylalanine or tryptophan. D genes are given only for firm matches. Part of the rows lack a size; the others show once, few, many or a class for expanded clones.

d_gene,abundance,v_gene,j_gene,CDR3aa,CDR3nt
.,.,TRBV7-2,TRBJ1-1,CVSSFTPNTEAFF,TGTGTCAGCAGTTTTACACCAAACACTGAAGCTTTCTTT
.,.,TRBV20-1,TRBJ2-1,CSARDRVAVTDEQFF,TGCAGTGCTAGAGATCGGGTAGCGGTGACGGATGAGCAGTTCTTC
TRBD1,few,TRBV3-1,TRBJ2-7,CASSQEPQGLYEQYF,TGTGCCAGCAGCCAAGAGCCACAGGGGCTCTACGAGCAGTACTTC
.,.,TRBV4-2,TRBJ1-2,CASSPTGIGQNYGYTF,TGTGCCAGCAGCCCGACCGGGATAGGGCAGAACTATGGCTACACCTTC
.,.,TRBV5-1,TRBJ1-1,CASYVQRNTEAFF,TGCGCCAGCTACGTACAAAGAAACACTGAAGCTTTCTTT
.,.,TRBV21-1,TRBJ1-5,CASSAWTGFNSNQPQHF,TGTGCCAGCAGCGCTTGGACAGGCTTTAATAGCAATCAGCCCCAGCATTTT
.,few,TRBV20-1,TRBJ1-2,CSARQGSDGYTF,TGCAGTGCTAGACAGGGGTCCGATGGCTACACCTTC
.,few,TRBV3-1,TRBJ2-3,CASSIPGRGPDTQYF,TGTGCCAGCAGCATCCCGGGGCGAGGACCAGATACGCAGTATTTT
TRBD1,few,TRBV7-9,TRBJ2-7,CASSLPDRGYEQYF,TGTGCCAGCAGCTTACCCGACAGGGGCTACGAGCAGTACTTC
.,few,TRBV5-1,TRBJ1-5,CASSLGPGDNQPQHF,TGCGCCAGCAGCTTGGGGCCAGGGGACAATCAGCCCCAGCATTTT
TRBD1,.,TRBV7-2,TRBJ2-7,CASSLRSGQGIYEQYF,TGTGCCAGCAGCTTACGGTCGGGACAGGGAATCTACGAGCAGTACTTC
TRBD1,few,TRBV7-2,TRBJ2-1,CASRIQGCEQFF,TGTGCCAGCAGAATACAGGGGTGTGAGCAGTTCTTC
.,.,TRBV14,TRBJ2-1,CASSQDGGSLMGEQFF,TGTGCCAGCAGCCAAGATGGGGGAAGCCTCATGGGTGAGCAGTTCTTC
.,.,TRBV18,TRBJ1-1,CASSPTAGFANTEAFF,TGTGCCAGCTCACCAACCGCAGGTTTCGCCAACACTGAAGCTTTCTTT
.,.,TRBV11-3,TRBJ1-4,CASSPRGGGSEKLFF,TGTGCCAGCAGCCCCCGTGGGGGGGGTAGTGAAAAACTGTTTTTT
.,few,TRBV5-6,TRBJ1-1,CASSLSAPWGTEAFF,TGTGCCAGCAGCTTGTCGGCTCCCTGGGGGACTGAAGCTTTCTTT
.,.,TRBV9,TRBJ2-1,CASSGGPRDNEQFF,TGTGCCAGCAGCGGGGGGCCTAGGGACAATGAGCAGTTCTTC
TRBD1,few,TRBV6-2/TRBV6-3,TRBJ2-1,CATRQGGIWYEQFF,TGTGCCACCCGACAGGGGGGGATATGGTATGAGCAGTTCTTC
.,.,TRBV5-1,TRBJ2-3,CASSLDPGGAITDTQYF,TGCGCCAGCAGCTTGGATCCTGGCGGGGCGATCACAGATACGCAGTATTTT
TRBD1,.,TRBV20-1,TRBJ1-5,CSASVNRDRESQPQHF,TGCAGTGCTAGCGTGAACCGGGACAGAGAGAGTCAGCCCCAGCATTTT
TRBD1,.,TRBV19,TRBJ1-5,CASSMGDRGSQPQHF,TGTGCCAGTAGTATGGGCGACAGGGGCTCTCAGCCCCAGCATTTT